This TCR beta chain was captured by sequencing in a study of blood T cell repertoires in COVID-19. Study summary: Acute-phase and convalescent COVID-19 samples originated in the United States, Italy and Spain.

V was pared by 4 bases and J by 4 bases, with 9 bases of the junction left unmatched. Per the germline V gene, CDR1 is SEHNR and CDR2 is FQNEAQ (reference sequence). CDR3 size: 16 residues. Using immunoSEQ multiplex PCR, the repertoire was profiled, and TCRdb retains in-frame clones only, with some absent. The sample gives about 150,000 clones, 65% to 90% of which show up once; roughly 7.2% is in the top ten. The chain carries TRBV7-9 and TRBJ2-2, with TRBD1 matching over 7 bases. Sequenced: peripheral blood. The clonotype was recovered from a woman aged 45-60 years in a cohort sampled during active or convalescent COVID-19. The DNA for the CDR3 is TGTGCCAGCAGCTCTACGGACAGGATGAGCACCGGGGAGCTGTTTTTT. Its protein is CASSSTDRMSTGELFF.